This T cell receptor (beta chain) appears in the sequencing data of a study of blood T cell repertoires in COVID-19 (dated by TCRdb to 2018 to 2021). About the full investigation: The collaborator samples originated in the United States, Italy and Spain and spanned the acute and convalescent phases of COVID-19. The material from the prospective study consisted of cDNA or gDNA derived from T cells, B-cell-depleted T cells, or PBMCs. Deeply sampled blood TCRbeta repertoires from subjects exposed to, actively infected with, or recovered from COVID-19 were included in the dataset. The repertoires were made available in a free public database intended to serve as a resource for research on the immune response to SARS-CoV-2. The samples were drawn from the first 160 participants of the ongoing ImmuneRACE study and from over 950 subjects provided by 6 global collaborators. A de-identified subject ID, COVID-19 status, age in years and sex were almost always included in the sample metadata. Where available, HLA class I and class II types were taken from metadata supplied by the sample provider and were not determined by assay-based typing. General study outcomes and caveats: How much clinical and demographic metadata was included differed by source and by participant, and the metadata was provided uncurated.

The germline V gene (reference sequence) supplies CDR1 MNHEY and CDR2 SMNVEV. From its cysteine to its phenylalanine, the CDR3 spans 15 amino acids. CDR3 DNA is the only sequence kept; it has 45 bases, read in frame from the first base. V is pruned by 7 bases and J by 6 bases, leaving 12 bases of the junction without a gene match. Participants in the prospective study were enrolled through a virtual design, were aged about 18 to 89 years, and lived in roughly 24 United States geographic areas. In the prospective study, cohorts were assigned on the basis of participant-reported clinical history obtained from a screening survey and a study questionnaire. Exposed participants had been in contact with someone with a PCR-confirmed or clinician-diagnosed COVID-19 case within 2 weeks of study entry. In the prospective study, whole blood, serum and a nasopharyngeal or oropharyngeal swab were collected from each participant by mobile phlebotomists. Prospective study participants could optionally give additional blood draws and questionnaires over a 2-month period. Before DNA extraction, blood samples from the prospective study were shipped at room temperature or frozen.

Concerning this clone itself: It has no known antigen specificity. No base-level quality is on record; no much larger clone is a single base apart.

TCRbeta CDR3 regions were amplified from genomic DNA using the immunoSEQ Assay, a bias-controlled multiplex PCR. The source study handled its data this way. Nucleated cell counts per sample were estimated from amplification of reference gene primers within the assay. To quantify the absolute abundance of each unique TCRbeta CDR3 rearrangement, sequence reads were collapsed and filtered. For each sample, productive Simpson clonality was calculated as the square root of Simpson's diversity index over productive rearrangements. The immuneACCESS repertoire file appears here via TCRdb, limited to in-frame rearrangements. These files lack a portion of the clones; in checked studies, under half of the deficit traces to unresolved V genes, and the cause of the others is not known. V, J and clone size are those of that table, while D and trimming were read from the DNA. The sample includes roughly 250,000 clones, with 75% to 90% observed a single time. The leading ten clones occupy around 3.1% of the sample.

The receptor comes from a woman in her thirties or forties who had been exposed to COVID-19. Material: PBMCs or T cells enriched from blood (not recorded which). The rearrangement joined TRBV27 to TRBJ1-3, and 7 junctional nucleotides match TRBD1. This receptor carries the CDR3 CASTSTGTDENTIYF. The bases are TGTGCCAGCACTTCAACCGGGACAGACGAAAACACCATATATTTT.